The 14 T cell receptor beta chains listed next were all sequenced from one sample in a study of cytomegalovirus exposure and HLA in healthy donors. Amplification used 60 Vbeta primers and 13 Jbeta primers. Using immunoSEQ multiplex PCR, the repertoire was profiled, and TCRdb retains in-frame clones only, with some absent. This table holds about 280,000 clones, over 85% found once. Sequencing input: PBMCs. These receptors all stem from a woman between 18 and 29 years old in good health and CMV-seronegative.

The chain is built from TRBV4-1 and TRBJ2-2; TRBD2 is a possible D gene (6 bases). V lost 0 bases, J lost 0 bases, and 11 bases lay in between. The CDR3 loop spans 17 amino acids. Germline-derived CDR1 and CDR2 are MGHRA and YSYEKL. The CDR3 coding sequence is TGCGCCAGCAGCCAAGAGATGCGGGGCGCGAACACCGGGGAGCTGTTTTTT. Its protein product is CASSQEMRGANTGELFF.

The table lists this clone with a few counts. The chain combines TRBV7-9 with TRBJ2-2; possible D gene TRBD1, 5 bases. CDR3 length: 14 amino acids. V was clipped by 3 bases and J by 2 bases, with 7 bases between them. Per germline, CDR1 SEHNR and CDR2 FQNEAQ (reference sequence). The CDR3 DNA follows: TGTGCCAGCAGCTTCGACAGTAACACCGGGGAGCTGTTTTTT. This gives the protein CASSFDSNTGELFF. Full variable domain (rest looked up from reference TRBV7-9 and TRBJ2-2): DTGVSQNPRHKITKRGQNVTFRCDPISEHNRLYWYRQTLGQGPEFLTYFQNEAQLEKSRLLSDRFSAERPKGSFSTLEIQRTEQGDSAMYLCASSFDSNTGELFFGEGSRLTVL.

With respect to this clone: A junction boundary mismatches the germline segment, possibly from a read error. In the same sample, other DNA sequences code for this CDR3. The rearrangement links TRBV10-3 to TRBJ2-2; unclear D gene. Germline values: CDR1 ENHRY, CDR2 SYGVKD. This CDR3 spans 13 amino acids. The CDR3 loop reads CAILVTNTGELFF. The CDR3 bases are TGCGCCATCCTCGTAACGAACACCGGGGAGCTGTTTTTT.

This rearrangement joins TRBV7-6 to TRBJ1-4; TRBD1 aligns across 8 bases. J lost 4 bases, V lost 5 bases, and 3 bases had no gene match. This CDR3 is 14 amino acids long. The V gene's germline CDR1 is SGHVS and CDR2 FNYEAQ. CDR3 region: CASSNDRGNEKLFF. The CDR3, as DNA: TGTGCCAGCAGCAACGACAGGGGTAATGAAAAACTGTTTTTT. The full variable domain, completed using reference TRBV7-6 and TRBJ1-4, is GAGVSQSPRYKVTKRGQDVALRCDPISGHVSLYWYRQALGQGPEFLTYFNYEAQQDKSGLPNDRFSAERPEGSISTLTIQRTEQRDSAMYRCASSNDRGNEKLFFGSGTQLSVL.

The rearrangement links TRBV5-1 to TRBJ2-1, with 8 bases identical to TRBD1. This CDR3 is built from 15 residues. Germline V gene data show CDR1 as SGHRS and CDR2 as YFSETQ. Trimming at V came to 3 bases and at J to 2 bases, leaving 4 bases not matched to a gene. The CDR3 DNA follows: TGCGCCAGCAGCTCAACAGGGGGGACCTACAATGAGCAGTTCTTC. It codes for CASSSTGGTYNEQFF. Full variable domain (rest looked up from reference TRBV5-1 and TRBJ2-1): KAGVTQTPRYLIKTRGQQVTLSCSPISGHRSVSWYQQTPGQGLQFLFEYFSETQRNKGNFPGRFSGRQFSNSRSEMNVSTLELGDSALYLCASSSTGGTYNEQFFGPGTRLTVL.

The V gene is TRBV5-1, the J gene TRBJ1-3, with TRBD1 identical over 7 bases. Germline V gives CDR1 SGHRS, CDR2 YFSETQ. The CDR3 covers 17 residues. The V segment lost 0 bases and the J segment 3 bases; nucleotides outside the gene matches: 9. Here the CDR3 DNA reads TGCGCCAGCAGCTTGGCCGGAGTAAACAGGGGTGGAAACACCATATATTTT. Protein: CASSLAGVNRGGNTIYF.

This chain uses TRBV11-3 with TRBJ2-3, with 7 bases lining up with TRBD1. CDR1 SGHNT and CDR2 YENEEA come from the germline V gene. The CDR3 contains 13 residues. Trimming at V came to 1 base and at J to 9 bases, leaving 4 bases not matched to a gene. This chain's CDR3 is CASSLAGGETQYF. The CDR3 bases are TGTGCCAGCAGCTTAGCAGGGGGAGAAACGCAGTATTTT. The variable domain in full, with the rest retrieved from reference TRBV11-3 and TRBJ2-3, is EAGVVQSPRYKIIEKKQPVAFWCNPISGHNTLYWYLQNLGQGPELLIRYENEEAVDDSQLPKDRFSAERLKGVDSTLKIQPAELGDSAVYLCASSLAGGETQYFGPGTRLTVL.

This clone occurred once. The rearrangement joins TRBV19 to TRBJ1-4; a weak D match, TRBD1 (5 bases). V was pared by 5 bases and J by 7 bases, with 17 bases between. Germline V gene lookup returns CDR1 LNHDA and CDR2 SQIVND (reference sequence). The CDR3 contains 15 residues. The CDR3 here is CASSWGGEPTEKLFF. The CDR3 nucleotides are TGTGCCAGTAGTTGGGGCGGGGAGCCCACTGAAAAACTGTTTTTT.

The CDR3: CASSQMGQGGYTF. The CDR3 bases are TGTGCCAGCAGCCAAATGGGACAGGGCGGCTACACCTTC. This chain joins TRBV7-9 and TRBJ1-2; 9 bases match TRBD1. The CDR3 consists of 13 residues. Germline CDR1 reads SEHNR; CDR2 reads FQNEAQ (reference sequence). V trimming: 5 bases; J trimming: 8 bases; junction bases outside the gene matches: 6. The full variable domain, with the rest looked up from reference TRBV7-9 and TRBJ1-2, is DTGVSQNPRHKITKRGQNVTFRCDPISEHNRLYWYRQTLGQGPEFLTYFQNEAQLEKSRLLSDRFSAERPKGSFSTLEIQRTEQGDSAMYLCASSQMGQGGYTFGSGTRLTVV.

This clone was picked up one time. The rearrangement uses TRBV6-1 and TRBJ1-1; 8 bases align to TRBD1. This CDR3 contains 14 residues. The germline V gene encodes CDR1 MNHNS and CDR2 SASEGT. Trimming took 6 bases from V and 4 from J; bases not matched to a gene: 7. CDR3 nucleotides: TGTGCCAGCAGCCTCAGACAGGGGATCACTGAAGCTTTCTTT. Protein: CASSLRQGITEAFF.

The chain joins TRBV27 to TRBJ1-2; D is uncertain. The CDR3 has 13 amino acids. The germline V gene has CDR1 MNHEY and CDR2 SMNVEV (reference sequence). The germline V and J ends were trimmed by 6 bases and 1 base, with 9 bases remaining between them. The CDR3 spells CASSTGINYGYTF. CDR3 sequence (DNA): TGTGCCAGCAGCACGGGGATTAACTATGGCTACACCTTC.

The chain is built from TRBV2 and TRBJ1-4; 9 bases are a match to TRBD1. V trimming: 8 bases; J trimming: 13 bases; junction bases outside the gene matches: 5. The CDR3 has 11 residues. Germline-derived CDR1 and CDR2 are SNHLY and FYNNEI. The CDR3 DNA is TGTGCCAGCGTCGAGACAGGGGGACTGTTTTTT. Its translation: CASVETGGLFF.

This chain links TRBV2 with TRBJ2-1; D possibly corresponds to TRBD2 (5 bases). There are 14 residues in the CDR3. The V end lost 7 bases, the J end lost 5 bases, and 15 bases lay between the germline ends. The germline CDR1 and CDR2 sequences are SNHLY and FYNNEI. The CDR3 protein is CASTRASFHNEQFF. The CDR3 region has the DNA TGTGCCAGCACGCGGGCTAGCTTCCACAATGAGCAGTTCTTC.

The chain is built from TRBV10-3 and TRBJ1-2; no clear D. The V end was cut by 2 bases, the J end by 2 bases, with 9 bases between. The CDR3 has 14 residues. Germline assignment: CDR1 ENHRY and CDR2 SYGVKD. CDR3 DNA sequence: TGTGCCATCAGTGAGGCAGGAATCAACTATGGCTACACCTTC. It translates to CAISEAGINYGYTF.